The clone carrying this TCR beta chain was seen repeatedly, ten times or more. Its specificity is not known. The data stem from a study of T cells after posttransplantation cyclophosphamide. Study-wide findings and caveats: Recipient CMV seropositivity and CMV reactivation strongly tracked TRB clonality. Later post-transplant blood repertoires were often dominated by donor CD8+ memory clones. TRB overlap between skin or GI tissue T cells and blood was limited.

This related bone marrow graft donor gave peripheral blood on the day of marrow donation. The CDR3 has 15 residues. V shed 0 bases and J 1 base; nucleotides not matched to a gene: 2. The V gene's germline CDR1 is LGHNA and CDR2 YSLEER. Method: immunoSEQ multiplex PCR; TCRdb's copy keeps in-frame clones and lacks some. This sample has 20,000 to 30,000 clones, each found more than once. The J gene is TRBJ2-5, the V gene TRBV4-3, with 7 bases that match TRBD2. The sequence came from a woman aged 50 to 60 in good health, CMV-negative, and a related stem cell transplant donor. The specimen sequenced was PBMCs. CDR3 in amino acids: CASSQDRTSQETQYF. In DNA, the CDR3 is TGCGCCAGCAGCCAAGACAGGACTAGCCAAGAGACCCAGTACTTC.